These 9 T cell receptor beta chains were all obtained from the same sample, sequenced in a study of cytomegalovirus exposure and HLA in healthy donors. Primers included in the PCR were 60 Vbeta and 13 Jbeta primers. Method: immunoSEQ multiplex PCR; TCRdb's copy keeps in-frame clones and lacks some. This sample has 150,000 to 200,000 clones, with around 85% found just once. Sequenced input: PBMCs. Source of these receptors: a man between 50 and 59 years old in good health and CMV-seronegative.

The table lists this clone with a count of one. The chain recombines TRBV7-8 with TRBJ1-5; the D gene is possibly TRBD1 (6 bases). The germline V gene has CDR1 SGHVS and CDR2 FQNEAQ. CDR3 length: 15 residues. Trimming took off 5 bases at V and 12 bases at J, with 23 bases between the two ends. This CDR3 is CASSDDYRDGPVQHF. CDR3 nucleotides: TGTGCCAGCAGCGACGATTACAGGGACGGGCCGGTCCAGCATTTT.

The V and J genes are TRBV2 and TRBJ1-2; 8 bases are a match to TRBD1. Germline CDR1 is SNHLY and CDR2 is FYNNEI. The CDR3 is 13 residues long. V dropped 5 bases and J dropped 8; count of bases not matched to a gene: 7. CDR3 in DNA: TGTGCCAGCAGTCCCGACAGGGGTGAAGGCTACACCTTC. It encodes CASSPDRGEGYTF.

On this clone: The junction departs from germline at one end; a sequencing error may be responsible. The rearrangement links TRBV6-1 to TRBJ1-2; 7 bases line up with TRBD1. Germline V CDR1 and CDR2: MNHNS, SASEGT. CDR3 size: 15 residues. The CDR3 reads CASREAGGGHYGYTF. The CDR3 DNA reads TGTGCCAGCAGAGAAGCAGGGGGTGGGCACTATGGCTACACCTTC.

About this clone: Other DNA variants within this sample encode the same CDR3. This chain links TRBV7-2 with TRBJ1-2; D possibly corresponds to TRBD1 (5 bases). The V gene's germline CDR1 is SGHTA and CDR2 FQGNSA. V lost 2 bases and J 2 bases, leaving 6 bases between the germline ends. The CDR3 length is 13 residues. For the CDR3, the DNA is TGTGCCAGCAGCTTACAGGGCAACTATGGCTACACCTTC. Amino acid sequence: CASSLQGNYGYTF.

The chain joins TRBV6-5 to TRBJ2-2; D gene uncertain. CDR1 is MNHEY and CDR2 is SVGAGI in the germline V gene. V shed 7 bases and J shed 8 bases, with 17 bases lying between them. The CDR3 extends over 14 amino acids. The CDR3 reads CASTPVNPSGELFF. CDR3 sequence (DNA): TGTGCCAGCACCCCCGTTAATCCCAGTGGGGAGCTGTTTTTT.

The J gene is TRBJ1-2, the V gene TRBV18; tentative D call: TRBD1 (5 bases). Trimming cost V 4 bases and J 0 bases, with 12 bases left between them. The V gene's germline CDR1 is KGHSH and CDR2 LQKENI. The CDR3 extends over 15 amino acids. For the CDR3, the DNA is TGTGCCAGCTCACAAGGGACTGTAGCTAACTATGGCTACACCTTC. Translation: CASSQGTVANYGYTF.

The chain employs TRBV7-9 and TRBJ1-1; 7 bases fit TRBD1. This CDR3 spans 14 amino acids. Germline CDR1 and CDR2: SEHNR and FQNEAQ (reference sequence). The trim removed 1 base at V and 8 bases at J, leaving 7 bases unmatched. CDR3 protein: CASSLGGGGKEAFF. For the CDR3, the DNA is TGTGCCAGCAGCTTAGGAGGGGGCGGGAAGGAAGCTTTCTTT.

The V gene is TRBV9, the J gene TRBJ1-2; a possible D gene is TRBD1 (5 bases). The CDR3 extends over 15 amino acids. The germline V and J ends were trimmed by 0 bases and 5 bases, with 14 bases remaining between them. Germline CDR1 reads SGDLS; CDR2 reads YYNGEE. The CDR3: CASSVGQIGVYGYTF. The DNA of the CDR3 is TGTGCCAGCAGCGTAGGACAGATTGGAGTGTATGGCTACACCTTC.

V usage is TRBV6-1 and J usage is TRBJ2-3; D unresolved. V was trimmed by 8 bases and J by 6 bases, leaving 12 bases between them. Germline V gene sequence: CDR1 MNHNS, CDR2 SASEGT. The CDR3 is made up of 12 amino acids. CDR3 DNA sequence: TGTGCCAGCGCGCCACTGGTCGATACGCAGTATTTT. It is translated as CASAPLVDTQYF.